In its sample, the clone carrying this TCR beta chain was seen many times. Antigen specificity is unknown. The CDR3 spans 17 residues. Per germline, CDR1 SGHTA and CDR2 FQGTGA. Between the trimmed V and J ends, which lost 2 bases and 1 base, there was a span of 12 bases. The 5'RACE method, run with constant-segment primers, produced TCR alpha and TCR beta cDNA libraries (carrying sample barcodes and UMIs). TCRdb processed the 5' RACE reads anew with MiXCR; each CDR3 protein has one entry. The data hold 40,000 to 55,000 distinct CDR3 sequences, with 7.3% observed a single time. This entry comes from a study of T-cell memory formation after mild COVID-19. Findings of the study overall: Contracting clones from day 15 to 85 showed balanced CD4/CD8; later expanders favored CD4+.

The sequence was collected from a young man who had mild COVID-19 (a few samples of this study predate the infection). Cell type and time point are not known. The material sequenced was PBMCs or a T cell subset sorted from them (not recorded which). The rearrangement joins TRBV7-3 to TRBJ2-6; D possibly matches TRBD1 or TRBD2 (5 bases each). The CDR3 DNA is TGTGCCAGCAGCTTATCCCCAGGGACGTCTGGGGCCAACGTCCTGACTTTC. Translated, it gives CASSLSPGTSGANVLTF. Combining the CDR3 with reference TRBV7-3 and TRBJ2-6 gives the whole variable domain GAGVSQTPSNKVTEKGKYVELRCDPISGHTALYWYRQSLGQGPEFLIYFQGTGAADDSGLPNDRFFAVRPEGSVSTLKIQRTERGDSAVYLCASSLSPGTSGANVLTFGAGSRLTVL.